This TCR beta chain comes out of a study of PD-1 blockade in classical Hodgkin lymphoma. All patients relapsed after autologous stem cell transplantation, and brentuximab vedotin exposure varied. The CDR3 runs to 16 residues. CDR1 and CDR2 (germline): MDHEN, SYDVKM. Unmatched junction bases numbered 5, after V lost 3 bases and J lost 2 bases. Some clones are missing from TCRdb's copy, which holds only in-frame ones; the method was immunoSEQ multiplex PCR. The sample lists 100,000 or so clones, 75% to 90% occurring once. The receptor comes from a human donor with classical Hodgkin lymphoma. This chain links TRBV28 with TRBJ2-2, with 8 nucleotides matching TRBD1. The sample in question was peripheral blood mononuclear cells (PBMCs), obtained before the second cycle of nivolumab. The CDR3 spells CASSFYGQGNTGELFF. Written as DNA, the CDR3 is TGTGCCAGCAGTTTTTATGGACAGGGTAACACCGGGGAGCTGTTTTTT.